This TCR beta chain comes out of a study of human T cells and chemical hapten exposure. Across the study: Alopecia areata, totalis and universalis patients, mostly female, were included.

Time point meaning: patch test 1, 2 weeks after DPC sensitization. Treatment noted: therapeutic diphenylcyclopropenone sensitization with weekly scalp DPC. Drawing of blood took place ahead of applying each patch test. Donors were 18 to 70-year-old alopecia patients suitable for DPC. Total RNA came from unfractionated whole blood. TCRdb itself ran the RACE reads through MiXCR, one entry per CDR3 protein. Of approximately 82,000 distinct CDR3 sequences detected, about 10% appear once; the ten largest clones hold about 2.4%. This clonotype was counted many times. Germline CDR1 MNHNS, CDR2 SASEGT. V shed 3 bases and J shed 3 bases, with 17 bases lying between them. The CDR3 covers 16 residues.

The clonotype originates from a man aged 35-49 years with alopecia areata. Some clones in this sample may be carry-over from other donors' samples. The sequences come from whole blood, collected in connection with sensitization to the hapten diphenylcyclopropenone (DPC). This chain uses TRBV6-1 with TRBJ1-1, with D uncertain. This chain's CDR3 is CASSEGPSGLYTEAFF. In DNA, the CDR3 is TGTGCCAGCAGTGAGGGTCCAAGCGGTCTATACACTGAAGCTTTCTTT.